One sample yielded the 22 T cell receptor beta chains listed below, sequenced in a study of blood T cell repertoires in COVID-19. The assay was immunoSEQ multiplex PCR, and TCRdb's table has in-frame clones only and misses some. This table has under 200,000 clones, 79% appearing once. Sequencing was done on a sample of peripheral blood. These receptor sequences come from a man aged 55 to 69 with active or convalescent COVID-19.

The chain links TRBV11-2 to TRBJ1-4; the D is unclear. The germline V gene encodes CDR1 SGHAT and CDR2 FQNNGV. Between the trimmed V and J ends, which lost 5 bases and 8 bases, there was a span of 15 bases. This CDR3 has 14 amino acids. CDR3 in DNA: TGTGCCAGCAGCCCCACCGGCAGGTACGAAAAACTGTTTTTT. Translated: CASSPTGRYEKLFF.

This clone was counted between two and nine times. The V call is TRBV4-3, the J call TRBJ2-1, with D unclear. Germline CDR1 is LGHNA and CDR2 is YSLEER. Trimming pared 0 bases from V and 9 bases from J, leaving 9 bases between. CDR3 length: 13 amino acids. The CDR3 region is CASSQDTRSEQFF. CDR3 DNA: TGCGCCAGCAGCCAAGATACGAGGAGTGAGCAGTTCTTC.

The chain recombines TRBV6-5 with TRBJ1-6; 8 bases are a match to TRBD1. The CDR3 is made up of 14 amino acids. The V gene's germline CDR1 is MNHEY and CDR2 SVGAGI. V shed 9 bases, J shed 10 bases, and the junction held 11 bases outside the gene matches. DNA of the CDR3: TGTGCCAGTACAAGAGGACAGGGAGGCTCACCCCTCCACTTT. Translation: CASTRGQGGSPLHF.

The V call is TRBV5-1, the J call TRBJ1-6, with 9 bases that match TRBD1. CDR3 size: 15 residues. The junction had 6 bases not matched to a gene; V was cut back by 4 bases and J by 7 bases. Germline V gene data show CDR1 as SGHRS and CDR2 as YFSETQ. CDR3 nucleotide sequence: TGCGCCAGCAGCCTCGGAGGGACAGGGAATTCACCCCTCCACTTT. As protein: CASSLGGTGNSPLHF.

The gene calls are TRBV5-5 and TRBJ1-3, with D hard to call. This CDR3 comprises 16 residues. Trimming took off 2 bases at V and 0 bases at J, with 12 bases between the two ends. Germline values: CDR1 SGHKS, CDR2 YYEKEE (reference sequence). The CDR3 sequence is CASSFREAPSGNTIYF. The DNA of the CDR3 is TGTGCCAGCAGCTTTAGAGAGGCACCCTCTGGAAACACCATATATTTT.

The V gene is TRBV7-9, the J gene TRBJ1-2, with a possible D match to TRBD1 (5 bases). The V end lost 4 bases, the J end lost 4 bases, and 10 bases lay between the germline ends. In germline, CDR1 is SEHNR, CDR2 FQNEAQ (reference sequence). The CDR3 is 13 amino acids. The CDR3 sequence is CASSWQGPYGYTF. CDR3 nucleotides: TGTGCCAGCAGCTGGCAGGGTCCCTATGGCTACACCTTC.

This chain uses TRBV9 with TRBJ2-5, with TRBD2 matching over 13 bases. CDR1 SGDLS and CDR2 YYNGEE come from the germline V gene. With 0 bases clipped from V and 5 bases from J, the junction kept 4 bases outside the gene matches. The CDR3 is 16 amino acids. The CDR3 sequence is CASSVGGTSGTETQYF. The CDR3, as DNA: TGTGCCAGCAGCGTAGGTGGGACTAGCGGGACGGAGACCCAGTACTTC.

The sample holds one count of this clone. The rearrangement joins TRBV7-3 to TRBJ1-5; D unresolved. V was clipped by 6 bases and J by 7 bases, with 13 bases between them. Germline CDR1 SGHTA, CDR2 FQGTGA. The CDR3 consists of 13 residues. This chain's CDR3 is CASRPRVKQPQHF. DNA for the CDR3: TGTGCCAGCAGGCCCCGGGTAAAACAGCCCCAGCATTTT.

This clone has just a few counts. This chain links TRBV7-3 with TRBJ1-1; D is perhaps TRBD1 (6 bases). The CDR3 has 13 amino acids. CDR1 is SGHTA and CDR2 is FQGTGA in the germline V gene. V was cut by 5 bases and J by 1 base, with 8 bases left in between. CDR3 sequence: CASSADRNTEAFF. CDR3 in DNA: TGTGCCAGCAGCGCGGACAGGAACACTGAAGCTTTCTTT.

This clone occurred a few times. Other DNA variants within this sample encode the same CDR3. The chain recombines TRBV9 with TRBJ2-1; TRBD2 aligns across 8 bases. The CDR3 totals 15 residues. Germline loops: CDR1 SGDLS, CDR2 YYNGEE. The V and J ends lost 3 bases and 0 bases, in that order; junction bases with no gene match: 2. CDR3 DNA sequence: TGTGCCAGCAGCGGCAGCGGGAGCTCCTACAATGAGCAGTTCTTC. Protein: CASSGSGSSYNEQFF.

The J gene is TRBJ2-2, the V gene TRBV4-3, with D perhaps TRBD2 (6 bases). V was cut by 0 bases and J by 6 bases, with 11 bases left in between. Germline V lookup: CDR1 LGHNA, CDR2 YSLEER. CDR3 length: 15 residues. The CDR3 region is CASSQDPDYPGELFF. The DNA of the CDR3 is TGCGCCAGCAGCCAAGATCCGGACTACCCCGGGGAGCTGTTTTTT.

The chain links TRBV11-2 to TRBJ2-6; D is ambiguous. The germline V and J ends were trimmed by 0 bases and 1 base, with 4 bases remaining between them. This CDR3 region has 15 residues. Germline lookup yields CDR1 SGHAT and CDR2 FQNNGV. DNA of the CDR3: TGTGCCAGCAGCTTAGATCCATCTGGGGCCAACGTCCTGACTTTC. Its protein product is CASSLDPSGANVLTF.

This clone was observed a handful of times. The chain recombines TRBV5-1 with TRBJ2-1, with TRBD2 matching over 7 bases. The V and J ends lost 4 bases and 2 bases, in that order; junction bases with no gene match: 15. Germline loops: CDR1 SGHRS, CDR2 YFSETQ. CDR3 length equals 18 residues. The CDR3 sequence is CASSQKGSLAAAYNEQFF. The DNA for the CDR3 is TGCGCCAGCAGCCAAAAGGGCTCCCTAGCGGCTGCCTACAATGAGCAGTTCTTC.

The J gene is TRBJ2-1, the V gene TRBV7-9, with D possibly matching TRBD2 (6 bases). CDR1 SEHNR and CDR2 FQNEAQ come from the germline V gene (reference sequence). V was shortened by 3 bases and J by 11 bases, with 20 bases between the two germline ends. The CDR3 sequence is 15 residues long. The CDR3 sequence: CASSFWRDSEVQQFF. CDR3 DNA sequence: TGTGCCAGCAGCTTTTGGCGGGACTCCGAGGTCCAGCAGTTCTTC. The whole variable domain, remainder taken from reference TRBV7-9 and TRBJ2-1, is DTGVSQNPRHKITKRGQNVTFRCDPISEHNRLYWYRQTLGQGPEFLTYFQNEAQLEKSRLLSDRFSAERPKGSFSTLEIQRTEQGDSAMYLCASSFWRDSEVQQFFGPGTRLTVL.

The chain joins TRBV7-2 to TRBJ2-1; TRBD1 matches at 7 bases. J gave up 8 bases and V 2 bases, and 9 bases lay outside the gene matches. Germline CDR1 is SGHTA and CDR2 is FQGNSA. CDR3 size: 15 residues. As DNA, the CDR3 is TGTGCCAGCAGCTTAAGACAGGGTGGTAGCCATGAGCAGTTCTTC. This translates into CASSLRQGGSHEQFF.

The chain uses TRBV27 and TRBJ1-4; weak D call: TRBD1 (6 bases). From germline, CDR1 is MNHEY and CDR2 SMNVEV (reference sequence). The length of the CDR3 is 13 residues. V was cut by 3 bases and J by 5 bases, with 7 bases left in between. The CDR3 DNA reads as TGTGCCAGCAGTTTCAGGGGAAATGAAAAACTGTTTTTT. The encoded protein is CASSFRGNEKLFF. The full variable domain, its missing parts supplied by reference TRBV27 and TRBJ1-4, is EAQVTQNPRYLITVTGKKLTVTCSQNMNHEYMSWYRQDPGLGLRQIYYSMNVEVTDKGDVPEGYKVSRKEKRNFPLILESPSPNQTSLYFCASSFRGNEKLFFGSGTQLSVL.

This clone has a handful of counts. This CDR3 reads CASSLDQLDTQYF. CDR3 in DNA: TGTGCCAGCAGTTTAGATCAGTTGGATACGCAGTATTTT. V usage is TRBV12-3 or TRBV12-4 and J usage is TRBJ2-3; D gene ambiguous. Trimming removed 1 base from V and 6 bases from J, with 8 bases in between. The CDR3 extends over 13 amino acids.

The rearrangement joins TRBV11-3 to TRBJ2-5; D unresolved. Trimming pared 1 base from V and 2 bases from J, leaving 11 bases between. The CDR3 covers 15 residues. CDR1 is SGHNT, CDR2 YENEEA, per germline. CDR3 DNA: TGTGCCAGCAGCTTAGGGCAAAGGAGTCAAGAGACCCAGTACTTC. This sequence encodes CASSLGQRSQETQYF.

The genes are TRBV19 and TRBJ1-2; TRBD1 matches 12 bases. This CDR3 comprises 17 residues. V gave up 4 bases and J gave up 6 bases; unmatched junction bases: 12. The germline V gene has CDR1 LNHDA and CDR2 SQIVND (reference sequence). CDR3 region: CASSTTSLGTGGDGYTF. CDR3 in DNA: TGTGCCAGTAGTACAACCTCTCTCGGGACAGGGGGCGATGGCTACACCTTC.

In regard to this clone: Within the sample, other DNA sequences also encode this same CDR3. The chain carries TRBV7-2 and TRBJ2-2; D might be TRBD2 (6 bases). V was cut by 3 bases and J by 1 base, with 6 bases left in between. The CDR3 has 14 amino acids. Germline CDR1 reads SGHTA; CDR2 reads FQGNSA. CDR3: CASSFSGNTGELFF. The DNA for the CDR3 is TGTGCCAGCAGCTTTAGCGGGAACACCGGGGAGCTGTTTTTT.

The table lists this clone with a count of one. CDR3 amino acids: CASSPRLAGEGELFF. The DNA of the CDR3 is TGTGCCAGCAGCCCGCGTCTAGCGGGAGAAGGGGAGCTGTTTTTT. The chain uses TRBV7-2 and TRBJ2-2; 10 nucleotides align to TRBD2. There are 15 residues in the CDR3. Germline V lookup: CDR1 SGHTA, CDR2 FQGNSA. Trimming at V came to 5 bases and at J to 8 bases, leaving 8 bases not matched to a gene.

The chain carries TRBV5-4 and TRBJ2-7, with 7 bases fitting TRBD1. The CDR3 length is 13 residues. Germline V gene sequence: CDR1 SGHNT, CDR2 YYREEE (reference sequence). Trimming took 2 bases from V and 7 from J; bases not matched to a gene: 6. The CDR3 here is CASSFDRDREQYF. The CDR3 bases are TGTGCCAGCAGCTTCGACAGGGATCGGGAGCAGTACTTC.